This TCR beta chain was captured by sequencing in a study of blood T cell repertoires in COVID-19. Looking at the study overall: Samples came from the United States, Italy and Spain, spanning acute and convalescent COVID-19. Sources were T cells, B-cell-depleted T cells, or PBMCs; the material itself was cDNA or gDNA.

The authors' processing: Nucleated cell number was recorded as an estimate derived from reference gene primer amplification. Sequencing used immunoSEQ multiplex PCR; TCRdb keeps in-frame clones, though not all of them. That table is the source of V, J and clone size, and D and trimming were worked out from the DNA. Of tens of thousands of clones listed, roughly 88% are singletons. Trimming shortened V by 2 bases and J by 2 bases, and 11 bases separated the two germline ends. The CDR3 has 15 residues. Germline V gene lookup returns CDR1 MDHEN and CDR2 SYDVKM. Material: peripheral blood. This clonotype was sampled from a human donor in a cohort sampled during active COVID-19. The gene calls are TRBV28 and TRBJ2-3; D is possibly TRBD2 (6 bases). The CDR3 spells CASSLGGGNTDTQYF. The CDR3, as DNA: TGTGCCAGCAGTTTAGGTGGCGGGAACACAGATACGCAGTATTTT.